This entry concerns a single TCR beta chain. Its antigen is undetermined. The germline CDR1 and CDR2 sequences are MNHEY and SVGAGI. With 6 bases removed from V and 6 bases from J, the gap between germline ends came to 11 bases. The CDR3 totals 13 residues. The data were taken from a study of graft-versus-host responses after intestinal transplantation. Study as a whole: Induction using anti-thymocyte globulin, followed by tacrolimus and steroids for two to three years, was given to all recipients.

Findings of the study overall: Recipient marrow showed GvH clones, some seen first in ileum or blood. Early post-transplant HvG declines were associated with peak circulating GvH clone levels. Individuals who had graft-donor T cell macrochimerism had allografts that showed high graft-versus-host to host-versus-graft clonal ratios.

Sequencing used immunoSEQ multiplex PCR; TCRdb keeps in-frame clones, though not all of them. The repertoire consists of some 96,000 clones, with 90% occurring once and the leading ten covering 16%. The sample was PBMCs, taken approximately 420 days after intestinal transplant. The TCR was taken from a human patient who received an intestinal transplant, so some T cells may come from the graft donor. The chain combines TRBV6-5 with TRBJ2-2; D is unresolved. The DNA of the CDR3 is TGTGCCAGCAGGACCCTGGGCCCCGGGGAGCTGTTTTTT. As protein: CASRTLGPGELFF.